The 13 T cell receptor beta chains below all came from one sample that was sequenced in a study of blood T cell repertoires in COVID-19. The data were produced by immunoSEQ multiplex PCR, yet TCRdb's version contains in-frame clones alone and is incomplete. The repertoire includes fewer than 700,000 clones, roughly nine tenths of them detected once, and less than 9% sits in the top ten. The sample was peripheral blood. These receptor sequences come from a woman aged 50 to 65 with COVID-19, enrolled during active disease.

A single count supports this clone. This CDR3 is CASSTGVDQPQHF. In DNA, the CDR3 is TGCGCCAGCAGTACAGGGGTAGACCAGCCCCAGCATTTT. The chain combines TRBV10-1 with TRBJ1-5, with 7 bases aligning to TRBD1. The CDR3 has 13 amino acids. V lost 5 bases to trimming and J lost 7 bases; unmatched junction nucleotides: 5. The V gene's germline CDR1 is WNHNN and CDR2 SYGVQD (reference sequence).

The chain is built from TRBV2 and TRBJ2-3; the match to TRBD2 covers 11 bases. CDR3 size: 15 residues. With 8 bases clipped from V and 3 bases from J, the junction kept 7 bases outside the gene matches. Germline CDR1 SNHLY, CDR2 FYNNEI. CDR3 DNA sequence: TGTGCCAGCGGGCAGACTAGCGGGGCGACAGATACGCAGTATTTT. This sequence encodes CASGQTSGATDTQYF.

The chain is built from TRBV9 and TRBJ2-1, with D maybe TRBD2 (6 bases). Germline CDR1 reads SGDLS; CDR2 reads YYNGEE. The CDR3 covers 14 residues. V dropped 4 bases and J dropped 2 bases, with 10 bases sitting between them. In DNA, the CDR3 is TGTGCCAGCAGCCCCGGAGGGACCTACAATGAGCAGTTCTTC. This gives the protein CASSPGGTYNEQFF.

The V gene is TRBV7-2, the J gene TRBJ1-2; D perhaps matches TRBD1 (6 bases). CDR1 and CDR2 from the germline V gene are SGHTA and FQGNSA. V shed 5 bases and J shed 4 bases, with 17 bases lying between them. The CDR3 extends over 15 amino acids. CDR3 coding DNA: TGTGCCAGCAGCGCCAGAATCTCAGGGGCCTATGGCTACACCTTC. Protein product: CASSARISGAYGYTF.

The rearrangement links TRBV9 to TRBJ1-1; TRBD1 agrees at 10 bases. This CDR3 comprises 15 residues. Unmatched junction bases numbered 14, after V lost 4 bases and J lost 11 bases. Looked up from germline, CDR1 is SGDLS and CDR2 is YYNGEE. DNA for the CDR3: TGTGCCAGCAGCTCATACACTGGACAGGGGGGTGGGGCTTTCTTT. Encoded protein: CASSSYTGQGGGAFF.

The gene calls are TRBV4-1 and TRBJ2-7, with TRBD2 matching over 9 bases. The CDR3 spans 16 residues. Germline V gives CDR1 MGHRA, CDR2 YSYEKL. After removal of 1 base from V and 3 bases from J, the junction contained 7 bases not matched to a gene. This chain's CDR3 is CASSQGSGGGGYEQYF. The CDR3 DNA reads as TGCGCCAGCAGCCAAGGTAGCGGCGGGGGGGGCTACGAGCAGTACTTC.

V and J are TRBV30 and TRBJ2-1; 7 bases line up with TRBD1. Looked up from germline, CDR1 is GTSNPN and CDR2 is SVGIG (reference sequence). CDR3 length: 12 amino acids. Trimming at V came to 3 bases and at J to 7 bases, leaving 3 bases not matched to a gene. In DNA form, the CDR3 reads TGTGCCTGGAGGAGGACAGGTAATGAGCAGTTCTTC. Translating gives CAWRRTGNEQFF.

The gene calls are TRBV5-1 and TRBJ2-7, with 8 bases matching TRBD1. The CDR3 is 13 amino acids. Germline CDR1 and CDR2: SGHRS and YFSETQ. The V segment lost 3 bases and the J segment 5 bases; nucleotides outside the gene matches: 4. The CDR3 DNA follows: TGCGCCAGCAGCTCAACAGGGGGTCACGAGCAGTACTTC. This codes for CASSSTGGHEQYF.

The genes are TRBV7-2 and TRBJ1-6, with D tentatively TRBD1 (6 bases). This CDR3 has 16 residues. The germline V gene encodes CDR1 SGHTA and CDR2 FQGNSA. V was shortened by 4 bases and J by 7 bases, with 17 bases between the two germline ends. The CDR3 bases are TGTGCCAGCAGCTCCCGAACCGGGACACTCAATTCACCCCTCCACTTT. Its translation: CASSSRTGTLNSPLHF.

The chain links TRBV4-2 to TRBJ1-3, with TRBD1 identical over 7 bases. J gave up 11 bases and V 2 bases, and 12 bases lay outside the gene matches. The germline V gene has CDR1 LGHNA and CDR2 YNFKEQ. This CDR3 is 15 amino acids long. The chain's CDR3 is CASSQPRQGPSAIYF. The CDR3 DNA sequence: TGTGCCAGCAGCCAACCTAGACAGGGACCTAGCGCCATATATTTT.

In nucleotides, the CDR3 is TGTGCTAGTAATTTGGGGCCTAATTCACCCCTCCACTTT. It encodes CASNLGPNSPLHF. The V call is TRBV12-5, the J call TRBJ1-6; perhaps TRBD1 as D (5 bases). Trimming pared 8 bases from V and 6 bases from J, leaving 11 bases between. The CDR3 covers 13 residues. CDR1 and CDR2 (germline): LGHNT, FRNRAP.

This chain joins TRBV5-1 and TRBJ2-7; a weak D match, TRBD2 (7 bases). Germline-derived CDR1 and CDR2 are SGHRS and YFSETQ. Between the trimmed V and J ends, which lost 4 bases and 5 bases, there was a span of 16 bases. The CDR3 consists of 14 residues. CDR3 amino acids: CASSPLGGTNEQYF. In nucleotides, the CDR3 is TGCGCCAGCAGCCCCTTGGGGGGGACAAACGAGCAGTACTTC. Full variable domain (remainder filled in from reference TRBV5-1 and TRBJ2-7): KAGVTQTPRYLIKTRGQQVTLSCSPISGHRSVSWYQQTPGQGLQFLFEYFSETQRNKGNFPGRFSGRQFSNSRSEMNVSTLELGDSALYLCASSPLGGTNEQYFGPGTRLTVT.

With respect to this clone: Other DNA sequences from this sample encode an identical CDR3 as well. The chain carries TRBV12-3 or TRBV12-4 and TRBJ1-1; D unresolved. Trimming took 3 bases from V and 4 from J, leaving 9 bases between them. The CDR3 consists of 13 residues. As DNA, the CDR3 is TGTGCCAGCAGTTTCCGCGGCGGCACTGAAGCTTTCTTT. Protein: CASSFRGGTEAFF.